Listed here is a single T cell receptor (beta chain). The antigen this receptor binds is unknown. Per-base quality was not reported, and no clone a single base away is much larger than it. CDR1 and CDR2 were assigned from the germline V gene as SGHTA and FQGNSA. Reading from cysteine to phenylalanine, the CDR3 counts 14 amino acids. Solely the CDR3 DNA is kept, with 42 bases framed from the first base. V gives up 1 base and J gives up 4 bases, and the segment between their germline ends measures 10 bases. The receptor library was made with PCR. Sequencing used an Illumina HiSeq 2500. TCR library preparation used molecular barcoding, with unique molecular identifiers applied to normalize quantification of the TCRbeta repertoire. Using fastp trimming at Q25 and MiXCR clonotype assembly, TCRdb reanalyzed the public sequencing data and kept in-frame beta chains. When rows share a CDR3 protein, they turn into one entry using the most common DNA and genes. The sample profile shows 250,000 to 400,000 distinct CDR3 sequences; roughly 25% of them were found once. Around 9.9% of the sample belongs to the ten largest clones.

The sample belongs to a study of T-cell reconstitution after alpha-beta-depleted transplantation in children (TCRdb year 2016). Regarding the study in general: Using TCR repertoire profiling, the study quantitatively followed how T-cell immune reconstitution unfolded in children after TCRalphabeta/CD19-depleted allogeneic hematopoietic cell transplantation. What the authors observed across the whole study: In some patients, the high TCRbeta diversity seen at day 60 was put down to recipient T cells and intrathymic progenitors that had survived conditioning. The apparently early alphabetaT-cell count recovery about two months after transplant was reportedly dependent on only several hundred rapidly expanded clones derived from non-depleted graft cells. Over the following months the frequencies of hyperexpanded clones went down, and after one year T-cell counts and TCRbeta diversity were mostly credited to newly produced T cells.

What the treatment or condition label conveys for this sample: allogeneic hematopoietic cell transplantation with graft depleted of TCRalphabeta T cells and CD19 B cells. TCRalphabeta/CD19-depleted allogeneic hematopoietic cell grafts were given to the transplant recipients, all of whom were children. The chain was built from TRBV7-2 and TRBJ1-1; there is no confident call for the D gene. Here the sequenced sample was PBMCs, mostly from graft donor cells, taken 180 days after TCRalphabeta/CD19-depleted stem cell transplant. The clonotype comes from a male patient under 18 who had a stem cell transplant for acute lymphoblastic leukemia, so the T cells may come from the graft donor. The CDR3 protein sequence reads: CASSLGAPFTEAFF. The bases read TGTGCCAGCAGCTTAGGGGCCCCCTTCACTGAAGCTTTCTTT.